These 16 T cell receptor beta chains came from one sample sequenced in a study of blood T cell repertoires in COVID-19. TCRdb keeps only in-frame clones here, not all; method: immunoSEQ multiplex PCR. The sample carries fewer than 500,000 clones, about four fifths recorded once. The sample taken for sequencing was peripheral blood. The receptors shown here come from a human donor with acute or convalescent COVID-19. The donor label of this sample is uncertain.

The chain couples TRBV5-3 to TRBJ1-2; 9 bases agree with TRBD1. TRBV5-3 is an ORF, with its function uncertain. Trimming removed 4 bases from V and 0 bases from J; junction bases left unmatched: 7. This CDR3 is built from 16 residues. The CDR3 loop reads CARSRDRAPTNYGYTF. In nucleotides, the CDR3 is TGTGCCAGAAGCCGGGACAGGGCTCCCACTAACTATGGCTACACCTTC.

Only a few counts were recorded for this clone. The rearrangement uses TRBV7-2 and TRBJ1-2, with a possible D match to TRBD1 (5 bases). This CDR3 is built from 15 residues. Germline lookup yields CDR1 SGHTA and CDR2 FQGNSA. The ends were cut back, 5 bases at V and 1 base at J, with 14 bases in the middle. The CDR3 coding sequence is TGTGCCAGCAGCCCTCAACGGGGGGTTAACTATGGCTACACCTTC. It translates to CASSPQRGVNYGYTF.

The gene calls are TRBV4-1 and TRBJ1-5; no clear D gene. Trimming removed 3 bases at V and 11 bases at J, with 17 bases between. This CDR3 has 14 residues. Germline-derived CDR1 and CDR2 are MGHRA and YSYEKL. CDR3 nucleotide sequence: TGCGCCAGCAGCCAGTATCTGGGTACAGAGTCCCAGCATTTT. Translating it yields CASSQYLGTESQHF.

There are a few counts of this clone. This rearrangement joins TRBV5-4 to TRBJ1-1, with D maybe TRBD1 (6 bases). There are 14 residues in the CDR3. Per germline, CDR1 SGHNT and CDR2 YYREEE (reference sequence). With 0 bases removed from V and 5 bases from J, the gap between germline ends came to 11 bases. The CDR3 DNA follows: TGTGCCAGCAGCTTGGAGGGGGAGGGGACTGAAGCTTTCTTT. Its translation is CASSLEGEGTEAFF. Complete variable domain (other parts from reference TRBV5-4 and TRBJ1-1): ETGVTQSPTHLIKTRGQQVTLRCSSQSGHNTVSWYQQALGQGPQFIFQYYREEENGRGNFPPRFSGLQFPNYSSELNVNALELDDSALYLCASSLEGEGTEAFFGQGTRLTVV.

This chain uses TRBV5-6 with TRBJ1-2; D gene uncertain. CDR3 length: 14 amino acids. V shed 1 base and J shed 7 bases, with 14 bases lying between them. Germline CDR1 reads SGHDT; CDR2 reads YYEEEE. CDR3 sequence: CASSLLHSVRGYTF. In DNA form, the CDR3 reads TGTGCCAGCAGCTTGCTCCACTCGGTTCGTGGCTACACCTTC.

This clone was observed a few times. V and J are TRBV12-5 and TRBJ1-1; 7 bases are a match to TRBD1. The trim removed 1 base at V and 1 base at J, leaving 0 bases unmatched. The CDR3 is made up of 14 amino acids. Germline CDR1 and CDR2: LGHNT and FRNRAP. CDR3 sequence reads: CASGLGQGNTEAFF. Here the CDR3 DNA reads TGTGCTAGTGGTTTGGGACAGGGGAACACTGAAGCTTTCTTT.

This chain connects TRBV19 to TRBJ2-5, with TRBD1 matching over 11 bases. This CDR3 comprises 15 residues. The V gene end was trimmed by 5 bases and the J gene end by 2 bases; junction bases not matched to a gene: 4. Germline-derived CDR1 and CDR2 are LNHDA and SQIVND (reference sequence). The CDR3 region is CASSPGTGGQETQYF. CDR3 in DNA: TGTGCCAGTAGTCCCGGGACAGGGGGACAAGAGACCCAGTACTTC.

Points on this clone: One end of the junction fails to match germline, which may point to a read error. The genes are TRBV6-1 and TRBJ2-3; possibly TRBD2 for D (6 bases). CDR3 length: 17 residues. Germline values: CDR1 MNHNS, CDR2 SASEGT. CDR3 nucleotides: TGTGCCAGCAGTGAGGCGGTTCTAGCGCATAGCACAGATGCGCAGTATTTT. Translating it yields CASSEAVLAHSTDAQYF.

This rearrangement joins TRBV2 to TRBJ1-1, with TRBD1 identical over 9 bases. With 3 bases clipped from V and 10 bases from J, the junction kept 6 bases outside the gene matches. CDR3 length: 13 residues. Germline V lookup: CDR1 SNHLY, CDR2 FYNNEI. This CDR3 reads CASSDGQGSGAFF. The DNA of the CDR3 is TGTGCCAGCAGTGACGGACAGGGGTCGGGAGCTTTCTTT.

This chain uses TRBV18 with TRBJ1-4, with D possibly matching TRBD1 (5 bases). The length of the CDR3 is 14 residues. Trimming shortened V by 3 bases and J by 5 bases, and 10 bases separated the two germline ends. Germline V gene lookup returns CDR1 KGHSH and CDR2 LQKENI. DNA of the CDR3: TGTGCCAGCTCACCCTGGACACGGAATGAAAAACTGTTTTTT. Translated: CASSPWTRNEKLFF. Supplemented by reference TRBV18 and TRBJ1-4, the full variable domain reads NAGVMQNPRHLVRRRGQEARLRCSPMKGHSHVYWYRQLPEEGLKFMVYLQKENIIDESGMPKERFSAEFPKEGPSILRIQQVVRGDSAAYFCASSPWTRNEKLFFGSGTQLSVL.

There are a few counts of this clone. The chain is built from TRBV6-5 and TRBJ1-1; the D is unclear. V lost 8 bases to trimming and J lost 5 bases, with 18 bases between them. Germline CDR1 is MNHEY and CDR2 is SVGAGI. There are 14 residues in the CDR3. The CDR3 region is CASLGSGSRTEAFF. The CDR3 DNA follows: TGTGCCAGCCTTGGTTCGGGGTCGAGGACTGAAGCTTTCTTT.

This clone has only a few counts. The same CDR3 can be traced to other DNA sequences in this sample. V and J are TRBV6-4 and TRBJ1-1, with TRBD1 identical over 9 bases. Per the germline V gene, CDR1 is MRHNA and CDR2 is SNTAGT. The CDR3 extends over 13 amino acids. The V segment lost 6 bases and the J segment 5 bases; nucleotides outside the gene matches: 4. CDR3 nucleotides: TGTGCCAGCAGAAAGACAGGGGGAACTGAAGCTTTCTTT. Translating it yields CASRKTGGTEAFF.

V is TRBV14 and J is TRBJ1-2, with D tentatively TRBD1 (5 bases). The CDR3 is made up of 14 amino acids. Germline assignment: CDR1 SGHDN and CDR2 FVKESK. The germline V and J ends were trimmed by 1 base and 13 bases, with 19 bases remaining between them. The CDR3 DNA follows: TGTGCCAGCAGCCAAGCCGCTCATACAGGCGCTAGCACCTTC. Translated: CASSQAAHTGASTF.

The chain joins TRBV9 to TRBJ1-1; 7 nucleotides align to TRBD1. The V gene end was trimmed by 0 bases and the J gene end by 1 base; junction bases not matched to a gene: 12. The CDR3 extends over 18 amino acids. Germline V gene sequence: CDR1 SGDLS, CDR2 YYNGEE. The CDR3 here is CASSVVVPTGEENTEAFF. The DNA for the CDR3 is TGTGCCAGCAGCGTAGTGGTCCCAACAGGGGAGGAGAACACTGAAGCTTTCTTT.

This rearrangement joins TRBV30 to TRBJ1-1, with D unresolved. CDR3 length equals 13 residues. The V and J ends lost 4 bases and 2 bases respectively, with 11 bases between them. Germline CDR1 and CDR2: GTSNPN and SVGIG (reference sequence). The CDR3 DNA follows: TGTGCCTGGACTAAATCTTTTAACACTGAAGCTTTCTTT. It specifies CAWTKSFNTEAFF.

This clone showed up just a few times. The gene calls are TRBV24-1 and TRBJ1-4; D is possibly TRBD1 (6 bases). V was trimmed by 3 bases and J by 3 bases, leaving 10 bases between them. CDR1 is KGHDR, CDR2 SFDVKD, per germline. This CDR3 is 15 amino acids long. The CDR3 DNA reads as TGTGCCACCAGTGATCCGACAGGTTCTAATGAAAAACTGTTTTTT. Translated: CATSDPTGSNEKLFF.